What follows is one T cell receptor beta chain and its context. Stated time point: cycle 4 day 1 (C4D1), after 6 weeks of nivolumab. After autologous stem cell transplantation all patients relapsed, and prior brentuximab vedotin exposure differed between cohorts. This entry comes from a study of PD-1 blockade in classical Hodgkin lymphoma. Using immunoSEQ multiplex PCR, the repertoire was profiled, and TCRdb retains in-frame clones only, with some absent. The table includes roughly 100,000 clones, approximately 94% detected once. Germline V gene data show CDR1 as MDHEN and CDR2 as SYDVKM. V lost 8 bases to trimming and J lost 10 bases; unmatched junction nucleotides: 15. The CDR3 covers 15 residues.

Sequenced here: peripheral blood mononuclear cells (PBMCs), sampled before the fourth cycle of nivolumab. The genes are TRBV28 and TRBJ2-1, with 9 bases identical to TRBD2. The clonotype comes from a human donor with classical Hodgkin lymphoma. CDR3 amino acids: CASVEVTSGLREQFF. CDR3 DNA: TGTGCCAGCGTAGAGGTGACTAGCGGCCTCAGGGAGCAGTTCTTC.